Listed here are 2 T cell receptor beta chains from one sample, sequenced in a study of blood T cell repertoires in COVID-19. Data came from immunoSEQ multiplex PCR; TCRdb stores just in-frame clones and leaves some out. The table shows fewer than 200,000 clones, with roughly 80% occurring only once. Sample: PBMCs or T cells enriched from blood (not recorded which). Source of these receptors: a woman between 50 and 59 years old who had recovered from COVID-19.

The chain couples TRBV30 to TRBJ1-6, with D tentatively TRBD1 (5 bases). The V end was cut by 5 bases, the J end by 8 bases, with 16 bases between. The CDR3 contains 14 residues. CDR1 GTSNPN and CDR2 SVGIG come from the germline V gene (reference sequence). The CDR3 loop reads CAWRRVLNDSPLHF. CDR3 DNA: TGTGCCTGGCGCAGGGTATTGAACGATTCACCCCTCCACTTT.

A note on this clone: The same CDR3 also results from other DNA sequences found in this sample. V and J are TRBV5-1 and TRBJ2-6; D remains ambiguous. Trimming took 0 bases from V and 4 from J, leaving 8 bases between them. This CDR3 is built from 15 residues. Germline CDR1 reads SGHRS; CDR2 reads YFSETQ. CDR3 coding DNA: TGCGCCAGCAGCTTGGGAGGCTCCGGGGCCAACGTCCTGACTTTC. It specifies CASSLGGSGANVLTF.